This T cell receptor beta chain comes out of a study of T cell changes during pregnancy in multiple sclerosis. Trimming cost V 5 bases and J 2 bases; bases outside gene matches: 14. This CDR3 contains 18 residues. Germline V gene data show CDR1 as SEHNR and CDR2 as FQNEAQ (reference sequence). This table comes from immunoSEQ multiplex PCR, and its TCRdb copy is limited to in-frame clones, with some not included. The sample carries approximately 92,000 clones, roughly 90% recorded once. The input for sequencing was peripheral blood, taken in the first trimester of pregnancy. The clonotype was recovered from a female donor with multiple sclerosis, enrolled in a pregnancy study. The chain carries TRBV7-9 and TRBJ1-3, with 8 bases identical to TRBD1. CDR3 sequence (DNA): TGTGCCAGCAGCCGTGGGACAGGTCTCACTTATCCTGGAAACACCATATATTTT. Translating it yields CASSRGTGLTYPGNTIYF.